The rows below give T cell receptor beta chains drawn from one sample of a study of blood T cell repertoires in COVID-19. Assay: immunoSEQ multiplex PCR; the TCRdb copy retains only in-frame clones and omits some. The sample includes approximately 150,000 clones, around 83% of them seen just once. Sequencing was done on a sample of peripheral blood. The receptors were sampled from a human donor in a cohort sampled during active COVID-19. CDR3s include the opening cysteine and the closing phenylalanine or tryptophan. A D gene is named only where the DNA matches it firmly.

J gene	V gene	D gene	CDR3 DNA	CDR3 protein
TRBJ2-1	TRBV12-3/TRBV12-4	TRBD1	TGTGCCAGCCTAGGACAGGCCTACAATGAGCAGTTCTTC	CASLGQAYNEQFF
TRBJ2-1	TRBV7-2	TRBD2	TGTGCCAGCAGCTTAAAAAGGAGCGGGGCACGGGGGAATGAGCAGTTCTTC	CASSLKRSGARGNEQFF
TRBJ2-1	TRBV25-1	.	TGTGCCAGCAGACCCATAAACGACGGAGCATACAATGAGCAGTTCTTC	CASRPINDGAYNEQFF
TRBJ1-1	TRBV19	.	TGTGCCAGTAGTCAACCGACCGGGACTCCGAACACTGAAGCTTTCTTT	CASSQPTGTPNTEAFF
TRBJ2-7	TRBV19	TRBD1	TGTGCCAGTAGTATCTGGGGACAGATCTACGAGCAGTACTTC	CASSIWGQIYEQYF
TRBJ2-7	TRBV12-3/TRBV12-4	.	TGTGCCAGCAGTTTCGGAGCGGAGGACGAGCAGTACTTC	CASSFGAEDEQYF
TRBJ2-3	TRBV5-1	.	TGCGCCAGCAGCCTGACAACAGATACGCAGTATTTT	CASSLTTDTQYF
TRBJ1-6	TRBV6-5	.	TGTGCCAGCAGAAGACAAGGCGACTCACCCCTCCACTTT	CASRRQGDSPLHF
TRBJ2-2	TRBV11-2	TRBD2	TGTGCCAGCAGCTTTCGACCTAGCGGGAGATATACCGGGGAGCTGTTTTTT	CASSFRPSGRYTGELFF
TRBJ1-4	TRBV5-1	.	TGCGCCAGCAGCTCTGACCCGGGAGTGGGAAAACTGTTTTTT	CASSSDPGVGKLFF
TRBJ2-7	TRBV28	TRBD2	TGTGCCAGCAGCCCTCACCTGAGGGCTAGCGGGAGGGCGGACGAGCAGTACTTC	CASSPHLRASGRADEQYF
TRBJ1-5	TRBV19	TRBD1	TGTGCCAGTAGTCCCGGGACAGGGGCGTATAGCAATCAGCCCCAGCATTTT	CASSPGTGAYSNQPQHF
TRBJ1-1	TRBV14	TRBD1	TGTGCCAGCAGCCAGAACAGGGGTGGGGGAGCTTTCTTT	CASSQNRGGGAFF
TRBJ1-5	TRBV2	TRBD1	TGTGCCAGCAGTCCCTCCCGGGACAGGGTCGGTCAGCCCCAGCATTTT	CASSPSRDRVGQPQHF